These 18 T cell receptor beta chains came from one sample sequenced in a study of Graves' ophthalmopathy and Graves' hyperthyroidism. From RNA, the CDR3 regions of TCR beta chains were amplified and sequenced. An initial RT-PCR round employing HTBI primers preceded a second-round multiplex PCR. A single record per CDR3 protein comes from TCRdb applying MiXCR to the multiplex PCR reads. The sample lists around 600,000 distinct CDR3 sequences; roughly two fifths were seen once. Input material: peripheral blood. Receptor source: an adult man with Graves' ophthalmopathy.

The chain recombines TRBV5-1 with TRBJ2-2; D call uncertain. Trimming cost V 6 bases and J 1 base, with 10 bases left between them. Germline lookup yields CDR1 SGHRS and CDR2 YFSETQ. This CDR3 contains 14 residues. Here the CDR3 DNA reads TGCGCCAGCACGTCGACCGGGAACACCGGGGAGCTGTTTTTT. Translating it yields CASTSTGNTGELFF.

As for this clonotype: Given a much more abundant clone one base away, this may be a read error. J is TRBJ1-4 and V is TRBV7-8; possibly TRBD1 for D (5 bases). The CDR3 runs 15 residues. Trimming removed 2 bases from V and 6 bases from J, with 13 bases in between. Per germline, CDR1 SGHVS and CDR2 FQNEAQ. DNA of the CDR3: TGTGCCAGCAGCTTAATTGAGGGGAGATATGAAAAACTGTTTTTT. Translated, it gives CASSLIEGRYEKLFF.

This clonotype was recorded many times. J is TRBJ1-1 and V is TRBV7-2; 8 bases agree with TRBD1. Germline V gene data show CDR1 as SGHTA and CDR2 as FQGNSA. The CDR3 consists of 13 residues. V gave up 4 bases and J gave up 7 bases; unmatched junction bases: 5. CDR3 in amino acids: CASSSTGVDEAFF. Written as DNA, the CDR3 is TGTGCCAGCAGCTCGACAGGGGTCGATGAAGCTTTCTTT. The entire variable domain, with the rest obtained from reference TRBV7-2 and TRBJ1-1, is as follows: GAGVSQSPSNKVTEKGKDVELRCDPISGHTALYWYRQSLGQGLEFLIYFQGNSAPDKSGLPSDRFSAERTGGSVSTLTIQRTQQEDSAVYLCASSSTGVDEAFFGQGTRLTVV.

This clonotype has a count of ten or more. This sequence joins TRBV2 and TRBJ1-4; D unresolved. Trimming left V 5 bases short and J 4 bases short, with 17 bases between. CDR3 length equals 16 residues. Germline V gene sequence: CDR1 SNHLY, CDR2 FYNNEI. The CDR3 nucleotides are TGTGCCAGCAGTCACCCCGGGAGAGGCCGTAATGAAAAACTGTTTTTT. Translation gives CASSHPGRGRNEKLFF. The full variable domain, in which reference TRBV2 and TRBJ1-4 provide the parts outside the CDR3, is EPEVTQTPSHQVTQMGQEVILRCVPISNHLYFYWYRQILGQKVEFLVSFYNNEISEKSEIFDDQFSVERPDGSNFTLKIRSTKLEDSAMYFCASSHPGRGRNEKLFFGSGTQLSVL.

This clonotype came up a few times. The chain has TRBV9 and TRBJ2-2; no firm D call. Trimming removed 1 base from V and 4 bases from J, with 5 bases in between. The CDR3 length is 13 residues. Looked up from germline, CDR1 is SGDLS and CDR2 is YYNGEE. The CDR3 region has the DNA TGTGCCAGCAGCGTATATGGCACCGGGGAGCTGTTTTTT. Translation gives CASSVYGTGELFF.

The count of this clonotype is one. The V and J genes are TRBV7-2 and TRBJ2-5; weak D call: TRBD2 (5 bases). The CDR3 is made up of 15 amino acids. CDR1 and CDR2 from the germline V gene are SGHTA and FQGNSA. V gave up 6 bases and J gave up 3 bases, with 17 bases separating them. This chain's CDR3 is CASRPQEGSKETQYF. CDR3 sequence (DNA): TGTGCCAGCAGACCCCAAGAGGGCAGTAAAGAGACCCAGTACTTC.

About this clonotype: A read error is possible here, since a much larger clone lies one base away. The chain has TRBV25-1 and TRBJ1-4; D is ambiguous. Between the trimmed V and J ends, which lost 8 bases and 3 bases, there was a span of 10 bases. CDR1 is MGHDK, CDR2 SYGVNS, per germline. This CDR3 has 13 amino acids. This CDR3 is CASPPVANEKLFF. The CDR3 DNA sequence: TGTGCCAGCCCACCGGTGGCTAATGAAAAACTGTTTTTT.

To note about this clonotype: A much larger clone lies one base from this, so it may be a read error. The chain joins TRBV5-1 to TRBJ2-7, with 9 bases aligning to TRBD1. Germline V gene data show CDR1 as SGHRS and CDR2 as YFSETQ. The CDR3 spans 15 residues. The CDR3 region is CAGSLAGTGFREQYF. The DNA for the CDR3 is TGCGCCGGCAGCTTGGCCGGGACAGGGTTTCGCGAGCAGTACTTC.

This clonotype was detected ten times or more. V gene TRBV7-9 combines with J gene TRBJ1-1; possible D gene TRBD1, 6 bases. Per the germline V gene, CDR1 is SEHNR and CDR2 is FQNEAQ (reference sequence). The ends were cut back, 5 bases at V and 11 bases at J, with 24 bases in the middle. This CDR3 has 15 amino acids. CDR3 loop: CASSHTTGTGAVAFF. In DNA, the CDR3 is TGTGCCAGCAGCCATACTACAGGGACCGGGGCCGTTGCTTTCTTT.

The rearrangement uses TRBV20-1 and TRBJ1-6, with TRBD1 as a possible D gene (5 bases). Looked up from germline, CDR1 is DFQATT and CDR2 is SNEGSKA (reference sequence). The CDR3 extends over 12 amino acids. The ends were cut back, 3 bases at V and 7 bases at J, with 7 bases in the middle. CDR3: CSASNRNSPLHF. CDR3 sequence (DNA): TGCAGTGCTAGCAACAGGAATTCACCCCTCCACTTT.

The chain links TRBV12-5 to TRBJ2-7; TRBD2 matches at 14 bases. Per the germline V gene, CDR1 is LGHNT and CDR2 is FRNRAP. V lost 5 bases and J lost 4; bases outside the gene matches: 16. CDR3 length equals 19 residues. The CDR3 sequence: CASGTLVGTSGRVGYEQYF. CDR3 coding DNA: TGTGCTAGTGGTACGCTAGTTGGGACTAGCGGGAGAGTAGGATACGAGCAGTACTTC.

This clonotype was counted at least ten times. The rearrangement joins TRBV19 to TRBJ2-7; 10 nucleotides align to TRBD1. Germline V gene data show CDR1 as LNHDA and CDR2 as SQIVND (reference sequence). After removal of 5 bases from V and 4 bases from J, the junction contained 5 bases not matched to a gene. There are 14 residues in the CDR3. The DNA of the CDR3 is TGTGCCAGTAGTCAAGACAGGGGGCAGTACGAGCAGTACTTC. It codes for CASSQDRGQYEQYF.

This clonotype has at least ten counts. The rearrangement links TRBV10-1 to TRBJ1-5; no firm D call. The V end was cut by 3 bases, the J end by 0 bases, with 15 bases between. This CDR3 contains 17 residues. CDR1 is WNHNN and CDR2 is SYGVQD in the germline V gene (reference sequence). The chain's CDR3 is CASSDDDGLYSNQPQHF. For the CDR3, the DNA is TGCGCCAGCAGTGACGACGACGGCCTTTATAGCAATCAGCCCCAGCATTTT.

This clonotype was counted ten times or more. This chain uses TRBV2 with TRBJ1-1; 7 positions match TRBD1. The germline V gene has CDR1 SNHLY and CDR2 FYNNEI. V lost 6 bases, J lost 1 base, and 5 bases stayed unmatched. The CDR3 has 14 amino acids. CDR3 residues: CASRYHRGNTEAFF. The CDR3 region has the DNA TGTGCCAGCAGGTACCACAGGGGGAACACTGAAGCTTTCTTT.

The gene calls are TRBV2 and TRBJ2-1, with D possibly being TRBD1 (6 bases). The CDR3 extends over 12 amino acids. The germline V gene encodes CDR1 SNHLY and CDR2 FYNNEI. Trimming pared 9 bases from V and 6 bases from J, leaving 12 bases between. For the CDR3, the DNA is TGTGCCAGTGGGGGCCAGCTCAATGAGCAGTTCTTC. Translated, it gives CASGGQLNEQFF. Full variable domain (remainder filled in from reference TRBV2 and TRBJ2-1): EPEVTQTPSHQVTQMGQEVILRCVPISNHLYFYWYRQILGQKVEFLVSFYNNEISEKSEIFDDQFSVERPDGSNFTLKIRSTKLEDSAMYFCASGGQLNEQFFGPGTRLTVL.

The V call is TRBV15, the J call TRBJ2-7; 13 nucleotides align to TRBD2. The CDR3 runs to 15 residues. V gave up 5 bases and J gave up 4 bases; unmatched junction bases: 5. Germline values: CDR1 LNHNV, CDR2 YYDKDF (reference sequence). CDR3 DNA: TGTGCCACCAGCCCTCGGACTAGCGGGAGTTACGAGCAGTACTTC. The encoded protein is CATSPRTSGSYEQYF.

As concerns this clonotype: This CDR3 is missing its conserved last phenylalanine or tryptophan, likely due to a read error. The V gene is TRBV10-3, the J gene TRBJ1-1, with 9 bases identical to TRBD1. Germline loops: CDR1 ENHRY, CDR2 SYGVKD. This CDR3 contains 13 residues. The J segment lost 1 base and the V segment lost 10 bases, leaving 4 bases of the junction unmatched. The CDR3 bases are TGTGCCAGCAGACAGGGGGGGAACACTGAAGCTTTCCTT. Its translation: CASRQGGNTEAFL.

V gene TRBV7-9 combines with J gene TRBJ1-1, with a possible D match to TRBD1 (6 bases). Germline CDR1 SEHNR, CDR2 FQNEAQ (reference sequence). Trimming took 5 bases from V and 4 from J, leaving 20 bases between them. CDR3 length: 16 residues. The DNA of the CDR3 is TGTGCCAGCAGCATGGAGAGCGGGGGCGGGATCACTGAAGCTTTCTTT. Translation gives CASSMESGGGITEAFF.